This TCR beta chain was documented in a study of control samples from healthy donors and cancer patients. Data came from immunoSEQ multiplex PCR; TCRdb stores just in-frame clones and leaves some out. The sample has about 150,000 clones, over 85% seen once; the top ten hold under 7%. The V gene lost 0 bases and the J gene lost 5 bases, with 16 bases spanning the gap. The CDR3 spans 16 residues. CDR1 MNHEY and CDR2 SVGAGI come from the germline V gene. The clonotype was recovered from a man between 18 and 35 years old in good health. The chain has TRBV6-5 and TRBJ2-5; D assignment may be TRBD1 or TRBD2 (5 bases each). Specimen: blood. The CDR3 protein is CASSYSSQGVFETQYF. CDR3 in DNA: TGTGCCAGCAGTTACTCGAGCCAGGGAGTTTTTGAGACCCAGTACTTC.